The 24 T cell receptor beta chains reported below all come from one sample, sequenced in a study of shared clonotypes between healthy human individuals. Data came from immunoSEQ multiplex PCR; TCRdb stores just in-frame clones and leaves some out. Among over a million clones, more than 75% were seen once, and the ten largest hold approximately 0.52%. The source material was memory CD4+ T cells from PBMCs. Described subset: CD45RA-negative fraction. The receptors come from a man aged 18 to 29 in good health. Some clones in this sample may be carry-over from other donors' samples.

The chain links TRBV6-5 to TRBJ1-2; D may be TRBD1 (5 bases). Germline V gene lookup returns CDR1 MNHEY and CDR2 SVGAGI. Between the trimmed V and J ends, which lost 5 bases and 1 base, there was a span of 14 bases. The CDR3 has 15 amino acids. CDR3 protein: CASSPLGGRNYGYTF. As DNA, the CDR3 is TGTGCCAGCAGTCCTTTGGGGGGACGTAACTATGGCTACACCTTC.

The chain uses TRBV7-2 and TRBJ2-1, with 8 bases matching TRBD1. This CDR3 has 15 amino acids. V lost 4 bases, J lost 2 bases, and 4 bases stayed unmatched. CDR1 and CDR2 (germline): SGHTA, FQGNSA. The CDR3 coding sequence is TGTGCCAGCAGCTCAGACAGGGGACCCTACAATGAGCAGTTCTTC. Translated: CASSSDRGPYNEQFF.

The rearrangement joins TRBV4-1 to TRBJ2-1; D might be TRBD2 (5 bases). The CDR3 length is 16 residues. In germline, CDR1 is MGHRA, CDR2 YSYEKL. Trimming shortened V by 4 bases and J by 3 bases, and 16 bases separated the two germline ends. The CDR3 sequence: CASSPRADAGYNEQFF. In nucleotides, the CDR3 is TGCGCCAGCAGCCCGAGGGCGGACGCGGGCTACAATGAGCAGTTCTTC.

The chain links TRBV5-1 to TRBJ2-6; the D is unclear. This CDR3 has 18 residues. V was cut by 0 bases and J by 0 bases, with 13 bases left in between. CDR1 and CDR2 (germline): SGHRS, YFSETQ. Here the CDR3 DNA reads TGCGCCAGCAGCTTGGATGGTCAGCTACTCTCTGGGGCCAACGTCCTGACTTTC. Protein sequence: CASSLDGQLLSGANVLTF.

In its sample, this clone was seen a few times. The rearrangement joins TRBV20-1 to TRBJ1-2, with D maybe TRBD1 (5 bases). The CDR3 covers 11 residues. The V gene's germline CDR1 is DFQATT and CDR2 SNEGSKA (reference sequence). The CDR3 here is CTYRTNYGYTF. The CDR3 nucleotides are TGCACCTACAGGACTAACTATGGCTACACCTTC.

This clone has only a few counts. The chain is built from TRBV5-1 and TRBJ2-1; D unresolved. CDR1 and CDR2 (germline): SGHRS, YFSETQ. The CDR3 runs to 14 residues. Trimming took 0 bases from V and 5 from J, leaving 9 bases between them. The CDR3 DNA is TGCGCCAGCAGCTTGGCCAACAGAGACAATGAGCAGTTCTTC. Its protein is CASSLANRDNEQFF.

This clone was detected only once. The rearrangement uses TRBV14 and TRBJ2-7; 14 positions agree with TRBD2. The CDR3 loop spans 20 amino acids. V dropped 4 bases and J dropped 0; count of bases not matched to a gene: 14. CDR1 and CDR2 from the germline V gene are SGHDN and FVKESK. CDR3 nucleotides: TGTGCCAGCAGCCGTCGTGGACTAGCGGGAGGCGCGACGAGCTCCTACGAGCAGTACTTC. It encodes CASSRRGLAGGATSSYEQYF.

This clone was recorded only once. V gene TRBV15 combines with J gene TRBJ1-1, with D maybe TRBD1 (5 bases). Per the germline V gene, CDR1 is LNHNV and CDR2 is YYDKDF (reference sequence). CDR3 length equals 16 residues. V was clipped by 1 base and J by 5 bases, with 17 bases between them. CDR3 amino acids: CATSRGLSGSKTEAFF. In DNA, the CDR3 is TGTGCCACCAGCAGAGGTCTGTCAGGGAGTAAAACTGAAGCTTTCTTT.

The chain employs TRBV4-2 and TRBJ2-2; 7 nucleotides line up with TRBD2. V lost 5 bases to trimming and J lost 5 bases; unmatched junction nucleotides: 14. Germline V gene data show CDR1 as LGHNA and CDR2 as YNFKEQ. This CDR3 contains 17 residues. The CDR3 region is CASSRALGGRVTGELFF. DNA for the CDR3: TGTGCCAGCAGCAGGGCCCTGGGTGGGAGGGTAACCGGGGAGCTGTTTTTT.

This clone was detected a few times. A read error may explain this, as a much larger clone is one base away. V gene TRBV6-6 combines with J gene TRBJ2-5; D is unresolved. With 4 bases removed from V and 5 bases from J, the gap between germline ends came to 5 bases. Germline lookup yields CDR1 MNHNY and CDR2 SVGAGI (reference sequence). CDR3 length: 11 residues. CDR3: CASSWAETQYF. CDR3 coding DNA: TGTGCCAGCAGTTGGGCGGAGACCCAGTACTTC.

This chain connects TRBV10-3 to TRBJ2-5; D might be TRBD2 (7 bases). The CDR3 is 19 residues long. The V end was cut by 4 bases, the J end by 5 bases, with 29 bases between. CDR1 is ENHRY, CDR2 SYGVKD, per germline. The CDR3 is CAISATEGGGQGLRETQYF. CDR3 nucleotides: TGTGCCATCAGTGCTACAGAAGGGGGAGGGCAGGGTTTGCGGGAGACCCAGTACTTC.

The chain has TRBV19 and TRBJ1-2; possible D gene TRBD1, 5 bases. The CDR3 is 13 amino acids. CDR1 and CDR2 (germline): LNHDA, SQIVND (reference sequence). Trimming stripped 5 bases from V and 4 bases from J, with 11 bases between. The CDR3 DNA sequence: TGTGCCAGTAGTCCCCGGGGCTTCTATGGCTACACCTTC. Amino acids: CASSPRGFYGYTF.

The rearrangement uses TRBV19 and TRBJ1-5; the D is unclear. V was pared by 3 bases and J by 4 bases, with 13 bases between. From germline, CDR1 is LNHDA and CDR2 SQIVND (reference sequence). This CDR3 comprises 15 residues. The CDR3 reads CASSMRQKENQPQHF. As DNA, the CDR3 is TGTGCCAGTAGTATGCGTCAGAAGGAGAATCAGCCCCAGCATTTT.

The chain combines TRBV29-1 with TRBJ1-1, with 8 bases that match TRBD1. The V gene end was trimmed by 3 bases and the J gene end by 3 bases; junction bases not matched to a gene: 3. CDR3 length: 13 residues. Per the germline V gene, CDR1 is SQVTM and CDR2 is ANQGSEA. CDR3 region: CSVDQGADTEAFF. The CDR3 DNA follows: TGCAGCGTTGATCAGGGGGCGGACACTGAAGCTTTCTTT.

The chain couples TRBV27 to TRBJ2-7; D is uncertain. Trimming took off 2 bases at V and 2 bases at J, with 10 bases between the two ends. The CDR3 contains 14 residues. Germline V gene data show CDR1 as MNHEY and CDR2 as SMNVEV (reference sequence). CDR3 nucleotides: TGTGCCAGCAGTTTAGGGCCGCCACCCTACGAGCAGTACTTC. It encodes CASSLGPPPYEQYF.

The J gene is TRBJ1-1, the V gene TRBV19, with TRBD1 matching 7 bases. The CDR3 has 12 residues. The V segment lost 8 bases and the J segment 7 bases; nucleotides outside the gene matches: 7. CDR1 is LNHDA, CDR2 SQIVND, per germline (reference sequence). This CDR3 reads CASQKGAVEAFF. The CDR3 nucleotides are TGTGCCAGTCAGAAGGGGGCTGTTGAAGCTTTCTTT.

The rearrangement uses TRBV4-3 and TRBJ1-2; D uncertain. The CDR3 consists of 14 residues. Trimming shortened V by 0 bases and J by 5 bases, and 10 bases separated the two germline ends. The germline CDR1 and CDR2 sequences are LGHNA and YSLEER. The CDR3 sequence: CASSQDLYPYGYTF. DNA of the CDR3: TGCGCCAGCAGCCAAGATCTTTACCCTTATGGCTACACCTTC.

On this clone: With a much larger clone just one base away, this may be a read error. The chain links TRBV18 to TRBJ1-2; D might be TRBD1 (5 bases). The CDR3 loop spans 14 amino acids. V lost 2 bases to trimming and J lost 5 bases, with 12 bases between them. Germline CDR1 and CDR2: KGHSH and LQKENI. The chain's CDR3 is CASSPVGAGYGYTF. CDR3 nucleotides: TGTGCCAGCTCACCAGTGGGCGCAGGGTATGGCTACACCTTC.

This chain connects TRBV7-8 to TRBJ1-3; a possible D gene is TRBD1 (5 bases). The germline V and J ends were trimmed by 5 bases and 0 bases, with 8 bases remaining between them. Germline CDR1 SGHVS, CDR2 FQNEAQ. The CDR3 is made up of 14 amino acids. CDR3 residues: CASSPGPSGNTIYF. CDR3 nucleotides: TGTGCCAGCAGCCCGGGACCCTCTGGAAACACCATATATTTT.

The rearrangement links TRBV5-1 to TRBJ2-7; D is perhaps TRBD2 (6 bases). This CDR3 has 13 amino acids. Trimming shortened V by 4 bases and J by 4 bases, and 12 bases separated the two germline ends. The V gene's germline CDR1 is SGHRS and CDR2 YFSETQ. The CDR3 region is CASSPGLPYEQYF. The DNA for the CDR3 is TGCGCCAGCAGCCCGGGACTCCCGTACGAGCAGTACTTC.

The V gene is TRBV7-2, the J gene TRBJ2-7, with TRBD2 matching 12 bases. Germline V gives CDR1 SGHTA, CDR2 FQGNSA. The CDR3 is 16 residues long. V lost 0 bases, J lost 4 bases, and 4 bases stayed unmatched. The CDR3 region has the DNA TGTGCCAGCAGCTTAGCCCGACTAGCGGGAGCGTACGAGCAGTACTTC. This translates into CASSLARLAGAYEQYF. Using reference TRBV7-2 and TRBJ2-7 for the parts outside the CDR3, the full variable domain is GAGVSQSPSNKVTEKGKDVELRCDPISGHTALYWYRQSLGQGLEFLIYFQGNSAPDKSGLPSDRFSAERTGGSVSTLTIQRTQQEDSAVYLCASSLARLAGAYEQYFGPGTRLTVT.

V and J are TRBV7-3 and TRBJ2-5; the D gene is possibly TRBD2 (6 bases). V lost 4 bases, J lost 7 bases, and 13 bases lay in between. The CDR3 length is 13 residues. CDR1 and CDR2 (germline): SGHTA, FQGTGA. The CDR3 DNA reads as TGTGCCAGCAGCTCAGGCGGGAAGGTGACCCAGTACTTC. This codes for CASSSGGKVTQYF.

This clone was picked up a small number of times. V usage is TRBV28 and J usage is TRBJ1-4, with D perhaps matching TRBD1 (6 bases). The CDR3 sequence is 19 residues long. CDR1 and CDR2 from the germline V gene are MDHEN and SYDVKM. The V end was cut by 3 bases, the J end by 0 bases, with 20 bases between. The DNA of the CDR3 is TGTGCCAGCAGTTTGGTACAGGGACGTCGGGAAGCAACTAATGAAAAACTGTTTTTT. Translating it yields CASSLVQGRREATNEKLFF.

About this clone: Other DNA sequences within the sample encode an identical CDR3. The rearrangement uses TRBV7-3 and TRBJ2-6; D remains ambiguous. This CDR3 contains 14 residues. The V end lost 5 bases, the J end lost 4 bases, and 9 bases lay between the germline ends. Looked up from germline, CDR1 is SGHTA and CDR2 is FQGTGA. The CDR3 loop reads CASSLVSGANVLTF. DNA for the CDR3: TGTGCCAGCAGCCTAGTGTCGGGGGCCAACGTCCTGACTTTC.